This note documents a single T cell receptor beta chain sequence. This specimen belongs to a study of T cell changes during pregnancy in multiple sclerosis. Sequencing used immunoSEQ multiplex PCR; TCRdb keeps in-frame clones, though not all of them. The data show 30,000 to 35,000 clones, with 90% seen just once and around a tenth held by the top ten. This CDR3 region has 16 residues. Between the trimmed V and J ends, which lost 1 base and 6 bases, there was a span of 19 bases. In germline, CDR1 is SGHAT, CDR2 FQNNGV. The specimen was CD8+ T cells from peripheral blood mononuclear cells, collected before pregnancy. The V call is TRBV11-2, the J call TRBJ2-7, with D possibly matching TRBD2 (6 bases). The source of this sequence is a female donor with multiple sclerosis, enrolled in a pregnancy study. The CDR3 loop is CASSLGGTRWSSEQYF. As DNA, the CDR3 is TGTGCCAGCAGCTTAGGGGGGACTCGGTGGTCTTCCGAGCAGTACTTC.